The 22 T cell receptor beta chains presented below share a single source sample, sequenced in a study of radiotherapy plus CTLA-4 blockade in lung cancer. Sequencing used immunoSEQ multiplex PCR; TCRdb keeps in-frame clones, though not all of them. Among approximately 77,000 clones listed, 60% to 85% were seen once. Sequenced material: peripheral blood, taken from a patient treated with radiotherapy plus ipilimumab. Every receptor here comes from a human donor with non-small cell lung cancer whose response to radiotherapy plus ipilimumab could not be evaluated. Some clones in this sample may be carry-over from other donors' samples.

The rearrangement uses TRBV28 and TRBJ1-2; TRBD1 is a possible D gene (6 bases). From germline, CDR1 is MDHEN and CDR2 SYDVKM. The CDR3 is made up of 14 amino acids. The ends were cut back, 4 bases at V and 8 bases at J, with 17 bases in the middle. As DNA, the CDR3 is TGTGCCAGCAGTTGGGCGTGGGGCCAGGGGGGCTACACCTTC. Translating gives CASSWAWGQGGYTF.

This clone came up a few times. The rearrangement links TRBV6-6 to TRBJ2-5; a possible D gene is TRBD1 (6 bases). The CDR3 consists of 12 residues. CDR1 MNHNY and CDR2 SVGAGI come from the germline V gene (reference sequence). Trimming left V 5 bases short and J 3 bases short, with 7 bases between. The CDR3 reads CASSPGEETQYF. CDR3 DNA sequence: TGTGCCAGCAGTCCAGGGGAAGAGACCCAGTACTTC.

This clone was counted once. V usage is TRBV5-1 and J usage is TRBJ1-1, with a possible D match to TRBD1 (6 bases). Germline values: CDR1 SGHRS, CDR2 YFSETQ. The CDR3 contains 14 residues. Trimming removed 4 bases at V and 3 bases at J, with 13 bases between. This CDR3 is CASSQGTPHTEAFF. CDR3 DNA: TGCGCCAGCAGCCAAGGGACACCCCACACTGAAGCTTTCTTT. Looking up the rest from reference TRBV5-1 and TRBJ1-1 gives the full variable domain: KAGVTQTPRYLIKTRGQQVTLSCSPISGHRSVSWYQQTPGQGLQFLFEYFSETQRNKGNFPGRFSGRQFSNSRSEMNVSTLELGDSALYLCASSQGTPHTEAFFGQGTRLTVV.

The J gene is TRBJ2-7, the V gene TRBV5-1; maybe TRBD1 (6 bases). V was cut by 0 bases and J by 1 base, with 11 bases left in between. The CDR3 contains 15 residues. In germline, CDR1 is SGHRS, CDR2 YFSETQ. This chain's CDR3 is CASSLEAGASYEQYF. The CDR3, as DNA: TGCGCCAGCAGCTTGGAGGCAGGGGCATCCTACGAGCAGTACTTC.

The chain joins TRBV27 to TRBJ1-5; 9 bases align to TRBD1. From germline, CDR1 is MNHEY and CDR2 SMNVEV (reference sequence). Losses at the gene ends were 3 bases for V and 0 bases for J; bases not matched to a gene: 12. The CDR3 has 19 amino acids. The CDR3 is CASSFRGQGRESSNQPQHF. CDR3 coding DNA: TGTGCCAGCAGTTTCAGGGGACAGGGCCGCGAAAGTAGCAATCAGCCCCAGCATTTT.

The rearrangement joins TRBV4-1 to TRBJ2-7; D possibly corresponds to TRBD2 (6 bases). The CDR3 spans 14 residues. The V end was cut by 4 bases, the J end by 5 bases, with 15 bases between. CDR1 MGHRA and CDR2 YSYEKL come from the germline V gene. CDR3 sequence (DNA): TGCGCCAGCAGCCTATCTGCGGGGTTTAACGAGCAGTACTTC. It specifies CASSLSAGFNEQYF.

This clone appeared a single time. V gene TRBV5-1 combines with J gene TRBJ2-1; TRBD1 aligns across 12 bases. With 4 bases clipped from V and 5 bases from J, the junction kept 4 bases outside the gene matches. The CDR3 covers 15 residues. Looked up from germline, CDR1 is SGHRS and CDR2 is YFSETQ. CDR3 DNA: TGCGCCAGCAGCCTGGGACAGGGGGCCGACAATGAGCAGTTCTTC. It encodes CASSLGQGADNEQFF. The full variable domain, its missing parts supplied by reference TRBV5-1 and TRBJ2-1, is KAGVTQTPRYLIKTRGQQVTLSCSPISGHRSVSWYQQTPGQGLQFLFEYFSETQRNKGNFPGRFSGRQFSNSRSEMNVSTLELGDSALYLCASSLGQGADNEQFFGPGTRLTVL.

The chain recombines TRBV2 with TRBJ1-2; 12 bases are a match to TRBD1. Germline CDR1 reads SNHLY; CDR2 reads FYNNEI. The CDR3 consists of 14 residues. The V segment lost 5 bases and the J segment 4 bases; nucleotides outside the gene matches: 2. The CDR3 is CASSPGQGAYGYTF. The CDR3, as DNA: TGTGCCAGCAGTCCGGGACAGGGGGCCTATGGCTACACCTTC. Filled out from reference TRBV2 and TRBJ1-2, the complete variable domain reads EPEVTQTPSHQVTQMGQEVILRCVPISNHLYFYWYRQILGQKVEFLVSFYNNEISEKSEIFDDQFSVERPDGSNFTLKIRSTKLEDSAMYFCASSPGQGAYGYTFGSGTRLTVV.

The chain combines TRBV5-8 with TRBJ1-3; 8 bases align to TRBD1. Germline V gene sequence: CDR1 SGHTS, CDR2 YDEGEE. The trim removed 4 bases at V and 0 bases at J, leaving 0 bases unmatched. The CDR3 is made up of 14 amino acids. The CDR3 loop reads CASSDRGSGNTIYF. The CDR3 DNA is TGTGCCAGCAGCGACAGGGGCTCTGGAAACACCATATATTTT.

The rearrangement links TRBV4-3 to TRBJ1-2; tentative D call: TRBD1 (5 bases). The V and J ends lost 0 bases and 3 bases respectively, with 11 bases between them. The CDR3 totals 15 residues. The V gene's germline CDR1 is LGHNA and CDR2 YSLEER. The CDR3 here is CASSQDGKGDYGYTF. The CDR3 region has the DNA TGCGCCAGCAGCCAAGATGGTAAAGGGGACTATGGCTACACCTTC.

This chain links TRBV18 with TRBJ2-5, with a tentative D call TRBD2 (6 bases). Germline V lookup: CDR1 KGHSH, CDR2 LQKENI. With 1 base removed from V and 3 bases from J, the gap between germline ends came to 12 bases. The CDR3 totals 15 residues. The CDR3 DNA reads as TGTGCCAGCTCACCACGTGGGGGGAGTAAAGAGACCCAGTACTTC. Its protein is CASSPRGGSKETQYF.

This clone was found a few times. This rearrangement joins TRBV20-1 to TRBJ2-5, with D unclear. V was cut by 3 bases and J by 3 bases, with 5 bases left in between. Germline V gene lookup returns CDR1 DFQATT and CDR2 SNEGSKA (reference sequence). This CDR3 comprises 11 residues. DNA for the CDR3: TGCAGTGCTAGGTACAAAGAGACCCAGTACTTC. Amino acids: CSARYKETQYF.

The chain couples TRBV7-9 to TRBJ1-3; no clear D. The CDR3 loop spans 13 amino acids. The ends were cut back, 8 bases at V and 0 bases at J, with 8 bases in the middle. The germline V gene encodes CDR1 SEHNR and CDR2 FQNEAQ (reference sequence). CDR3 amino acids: CASAVVSGNTIYF. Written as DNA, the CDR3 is TGTGCCAGCGCGGTTGTCTCTGGAAACACCATATATTTT.

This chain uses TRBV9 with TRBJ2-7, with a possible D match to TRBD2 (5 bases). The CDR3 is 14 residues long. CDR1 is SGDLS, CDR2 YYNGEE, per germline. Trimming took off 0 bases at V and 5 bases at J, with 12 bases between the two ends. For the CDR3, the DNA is TGTGCCAGCAGCGTAGGATGGGCGAGGGACGAGCAGTACTTC. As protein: CASSVGWARDEQYF.

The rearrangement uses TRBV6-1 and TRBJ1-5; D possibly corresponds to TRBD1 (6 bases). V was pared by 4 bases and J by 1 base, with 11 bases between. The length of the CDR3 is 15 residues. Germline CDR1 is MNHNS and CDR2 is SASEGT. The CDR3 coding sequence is TGTGCCAGCAGTGCGGACAGAGTGAGCAATCAGCCCCAGCATTTT. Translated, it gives CASSADRVSNQPQHF.

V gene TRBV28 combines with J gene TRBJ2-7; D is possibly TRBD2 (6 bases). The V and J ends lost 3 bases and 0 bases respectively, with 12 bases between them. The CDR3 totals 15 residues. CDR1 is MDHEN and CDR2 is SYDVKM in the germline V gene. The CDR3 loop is CASSLGGSPSYEQYF. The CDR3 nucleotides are TGTGCCAGCAGTTTGGGGGGTTCACCCTCCTACGAGCAGTACTTC.

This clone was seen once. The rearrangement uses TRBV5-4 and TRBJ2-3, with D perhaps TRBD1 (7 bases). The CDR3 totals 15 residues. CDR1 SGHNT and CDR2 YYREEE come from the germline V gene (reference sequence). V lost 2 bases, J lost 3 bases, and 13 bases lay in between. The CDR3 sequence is CASSFAAGGTDTQYF. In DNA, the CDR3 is TGTGCCAGCAGCTTTGCGGCAGGGGGGACAGATACGCAGTATTTT.

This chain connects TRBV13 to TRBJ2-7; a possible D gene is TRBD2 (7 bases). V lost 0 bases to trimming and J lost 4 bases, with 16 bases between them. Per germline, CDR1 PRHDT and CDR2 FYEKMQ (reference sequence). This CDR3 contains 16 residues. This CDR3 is CASSLGLRGGRYEQYF. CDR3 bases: TGTGCCAGCAGCTTAGGCCTCCGCGGGGGCCGATACGAGCAGTACTTC.

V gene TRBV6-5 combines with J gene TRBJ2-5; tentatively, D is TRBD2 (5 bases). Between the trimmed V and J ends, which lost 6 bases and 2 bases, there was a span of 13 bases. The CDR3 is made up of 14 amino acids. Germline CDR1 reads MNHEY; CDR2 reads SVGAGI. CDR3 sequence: CASRVGLTQETQYF. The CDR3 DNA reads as TGTGCCAGCAGAGTAGGACTGACGCAAGAGACCCAGTACTTC.

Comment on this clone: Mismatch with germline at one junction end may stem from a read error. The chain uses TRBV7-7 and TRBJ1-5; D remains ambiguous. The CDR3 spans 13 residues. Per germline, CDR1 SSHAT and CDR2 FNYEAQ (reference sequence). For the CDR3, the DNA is TGTGCTAGCAGCTTTGGGCCCGATCAGCCCCAGCATTTT. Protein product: CASSFGPDQPQHF.

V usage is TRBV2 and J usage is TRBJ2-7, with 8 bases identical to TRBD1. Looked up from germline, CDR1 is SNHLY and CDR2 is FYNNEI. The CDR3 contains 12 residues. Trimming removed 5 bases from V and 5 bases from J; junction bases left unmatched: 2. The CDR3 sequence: CASSRTGNEQYF. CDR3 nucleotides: TGTGCCAGCAGTCGGACAGGGAACGAGCAGTACTTC.

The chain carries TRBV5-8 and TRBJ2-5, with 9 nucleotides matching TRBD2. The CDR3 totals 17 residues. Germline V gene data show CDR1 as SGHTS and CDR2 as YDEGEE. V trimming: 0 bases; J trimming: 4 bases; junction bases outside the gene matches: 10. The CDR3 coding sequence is TGTGCCAGCAGCTTGGGGGCCTACGGACTAGCGAGAGAGACCCAGTACTTC. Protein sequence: CASSLGAYGLARETQYF. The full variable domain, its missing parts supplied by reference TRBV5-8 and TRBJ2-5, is EAGVTQSPTHLIKTRGQQATLRCSPISGHTSVYWYQQALGLGLQFLLWYDEGEERNRGNFPPRFSGRQFPNYSSELNVNALELEDSALYLCASSLGAYGLARETQYFGPGTRLLVL.